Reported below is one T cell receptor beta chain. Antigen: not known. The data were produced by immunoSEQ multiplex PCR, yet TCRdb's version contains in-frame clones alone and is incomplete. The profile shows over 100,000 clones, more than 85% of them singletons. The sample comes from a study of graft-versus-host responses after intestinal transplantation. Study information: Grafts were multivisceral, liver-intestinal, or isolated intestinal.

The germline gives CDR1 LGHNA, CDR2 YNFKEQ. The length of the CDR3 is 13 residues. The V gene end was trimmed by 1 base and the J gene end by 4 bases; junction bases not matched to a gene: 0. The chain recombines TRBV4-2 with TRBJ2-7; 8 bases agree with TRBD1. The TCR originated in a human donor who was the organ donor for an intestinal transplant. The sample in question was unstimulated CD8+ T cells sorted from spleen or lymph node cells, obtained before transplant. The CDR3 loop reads CASSQGTGYEQYF. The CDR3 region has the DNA TGTGCCAGCAGCCAAGGGACAGGGTACGAGCAGTACTTC.